This T cell receptor (beta chain) was documented in a study of control samples from healthy donors and cancer patients (dated by TCRdb to between 2020 and 2021). A note on this clone: It lacks a known antigen. The record has no base qualities; no much larger clone is one base away.

The library relied on the immunoSEQ multiplex PCR assay. As stored in TCRdb, this immuneACCESS dataset retains in-frame rearrangements with V and J assigned. A fraction of the clones does not appear; measured against another copy, unresolved V genes explain less than half of the discrepancy, and the remainder lacks a known reason. For this sample the table gives about 410,000 clones, of which 75% to 95% were detected only once. Jointly, the top ten make up around 6.5% of the sample. Spanning cysteine to phenylalanine, the CDR3 consists of 18 amino acids. Just the 54-base CDR3 DNA is kept, in frame starting at base 1. CDR1 and CDR2, looked up from the germline V gene, are SGHTA and FQGTGA. At the junction V is shortened by 3 bases and J by 6 bases, with 23 bases in between.

This clonotype was sampled from a man in his forties with head and neck cancer. Sequencing was carried out using PBMCs. The rearrangement combines TRBV7-3 with TRBJ2-2; no D gene call is confident. The DNA is as follows: TGTGCCAGCAGCTTCTCTTCTACGGGCCCCAGTCATCCCGGGGAGCTGTTTTTT. Translated, this gives CASSFSSTGPSHPGELFF.